The 24 T cell receptor beta chains below were found in one sample sequenced in a study of early T cells in non-severe SARS-CoV-2 infection. TCRdb re-called the 5' RACE reads through MiXCR, storing one row per CDR3 protein. The sample consists of about 84,000 distinct CDR3 sequences, 12% of them appearing once. Sequencing was done on a sample of whole blood. The origin of the receptors is an adult who was a healthcare worker with PCR-confirmed SARS-CoV-2 infection or an uninfected control (not recorded which).

This chain links TRBV7-2 with TRBJ1-2, with D possibly matching TRBD1 (5 bases). The CDR3 contains 13 residues. Germline lookup yields CDR1 SGHTA and CDR2 FQGNSA. Trimming took 7 bases from V and 8 from J, leaving 17 bases between them. CDR3 loop: CASTVSPGIGYTF. The CDR3, as DNA: TGTGCCAGCACCGTCAGCCCAGGGATAGGCTACACCTTC.

This clonotype has only a few counts. The chain combines TRBV7-3 with TRBJ2-6; D is unclear. CDR1 and CDR2 (germline): SGHTA, FQGTGA. CDR3 length: 16 amino acids. V lost 2 bases and J lost 3, with 11 bases in between. The CDR3 nucleotides are TGTGCCAGCAGCTTAGGGCCGGAACTTGGGGCCAACGTCCTGACTTTC. Translating gives CASSLGPELGANVLTF.

This clonotype was detected ten times or more. The chain joins TRBV2 to TRBJ2-1, with 7 bases fitting TRBD1. CDR1 is SNHLY, CDR2 FYNNEI, per germline. J was trimmed by 3 bases and V by 7 bases; bases with no gene match: 21. The CDR3 runs 19 residues. This chain's CDR3 is CASMSTGTVTPSFYNEQFF. The CDR3, as DNA: TGTGCCAGCATGAGTACCGGGACAGTTACACCTAGTTTCTACAATGAGCAGTTCTTC.

The gene calls are TRBV2 and TRBJ2-4; 8 bases fit TRBD1. V trimming: 5 bases; J trimming: 8 bases; junction bases outside the gene matches: 8. CDR1 and CDR2 (germline): SNHLY, FYNNEI. This CDR3 is 14 amino acids long. CDR3 coding DNA: TGTGCCAGCAGTTGGAACAGGGGGACGGACATTCAGTACTTC. Protein: CASSWNRGTDIQYF.

This clonotype was picked up many times. This chain links TRBV7-8 with TRBJ2-5; D remains ambiguous. CDR1 is SGHVS and CDR2 is FQNEAQ in the germline V gene. V was cut by 5 bases and J by 0 bases, with 13 bases left in between. The CDR3 consists of 15 residues. In DNA form, the CDR3 reads TGTGCCAGCAGCACCCGCGGCGGATACCAAGAGACCCAGTACTTC. Protein: CASSTRGGYQETQYF.

This clonotype showed up many times. This chain links TRBV7-6 with TRBJ2-2, with unresolved D. The CDR3 extends over 15 amino acids. Germline CDR1 and CDR2: SGHVS and FNYEAQ. V gave up 6 bases and J gave up 1 base, with 12 bases separating them. CDR3 sequence (DNA): TGTGCCAGCAGGTCAACTAACCTGAACACCGGGGAGCTGTTTTTT. Amino acid sequence: CASRSTNLNTGELFF.

This clonotype has only a few counts. The CDR3 sequence: CASSPRTANTGELFF. DNA of the CDR3: TGTGCCAGCAGTCCTCGGACTGCGAACACCGGGGAGCTGTTTTTT. This chain connects TRBV2 to TRBJ2-2, with D tentatively TRBD2 (5 bases). Trimming stripped 5 bases from V and 0 bases from J, with 10 bases between. This CDR3 contains 15 residues. Per germline, CDR1 SNHLY and CDR2 FYNNEI.

This clonotype was observed many times. The chain has TRBV14 and TRBJ2-2; 14 positions match TRBD2. The trim removed 9 bases at V and 0 bases at J, leaving 12 bases unmatched. Germline CDR1 reads SGHDN; CDR2 reads FVKESK. CDR3 length: 19 amino acids. The CDR3 sequence is CARTPPGLAGGPNTGELFF. Here the CDR3 DNA reads TGTGCCAGGACCCCCCCCGGACTAGCGGGAGGTCCGAACACCGGGGAGCTGTTTTTT.

This clonotype was picked up many times. V usage is TRBV19 and J usage is TRBJ2-6, with D possibly called TRBD1 or TRBD2 (5 bases each). The CDR3 runs to 16 residues. Trimming took off 0 bases at V and 3 bases at J, with 9 bases between the two ends. Germline-derived CDR1 and CDR2 are LNHDA and SQIVND (reference sequence). DNA for the CDR3: TGTGCCAGTAGTATAGATCTGGGGGATGGGGCCAACGTCCTGACTTTC. It encodes CASSIDLGDGANVLTF.

This clonotype was recorded a few times. The chain is built from TRBV4-1 and TRBJ2-1; no clear D. The CDR3 is 12 residues long. V was trimmed by 0 bases and J by 14 bases, leaving 11 bases between them. The germline CDR1 and CDR2 sequences are MGHRA and YSYEKL. Written as DNA, the CDR3 is TGCGCCAGCAGCCAAGACCAGAACAACAAGTTCTTC. Translation: CASSQDQNNKFF.

Ten or more counts support this clonotype. The V gene is TRBV7-6, the J gene TRBJ1-1, with D possibly being TRBD1 (5 bases). Germline V gene lookup returns CDR1 SGHVS and CDR2 FNYEAQ. Trimming took off 4 bases at V and 7 bases at J, with 13 bases between the two ends. The CDR3 sequence is 13 residues long. In nucleotides, the CDR3 is TGTGCCAGCAGCTCGGGGACCGACCGTGAAGCTTTCTTT. This codes for CASSSGTDREAFF. Supplemented by reference TRBV7-6 and TRBJ1-1, the full variable domain reads GAGVSQSPRYKVTKRGQDVALRCDPISGHVSLYWYRQALGQGPEFLTYFNYEAQQDKSGLPNDRFSAERPEGSISTLTIQRTEQRDSAMYRCASSSGTDREAFFGQGTRLTVV.

The sample holds a few counts of this clonotype. The chain recombines TRBV9 with TRBJ2-1, with D perhaps being TRBD1 or TRBD2 (6 bases each). Germline lookup yields CDR1 SGDLS and CDR2 YYNGEE. The CDR3 runs 14 residues. With 2 bases removed from V and 7 bases from J, the gap between germline ends came to 13 bases. The CDR3 loop reads CASSVQVGGNEQFF. CDR3 DNA sequence: TGTGCCAGCAGCGTCCAAGTAGGGGGGAATGAGCAGTTCTTC.

This clonotype has only a few counts. This chain links TRBV3-1 with TRBJ2-4; D remains unclear. The V gene's germline CDR1 is LGHDT and CDR2 YNNKEL (reference sequence). Trimming stripped 4 bases from V and 0 bases from J, with 7 bases between. The CDR3 is made up of 14 amino acids. In DNA form, the CDR3 reads TGTGCCAGCAGCCTCCGGGTAGCCAAAAACATTCAGTACTTC. Protein: CASSLRVAKNIQYF.

This clonotype has more than one count but fewer than ten. The gene calls are TRBV12-3 or TRBV12-4 and TRBJ1-5; perhaps TRBD1 as D (6 bases). V was pared by 7 bases and J by 4 bases, with 8 bases between. The CDR3 sequence is 12 residues long. The CDR3 bases are TGTGCCAGCAAAGGGGGAAATCAGCCCCAGCATTTT. Its protein is CASKGGNQPQHF.

There are many counts of this clonotype. This chain's CDR3 is CSAREQGRNYGYTF. Written as DNA, the CDR3 is TGCAGTGCTAGAGAACAGGGGCGGAACTATGGCTACACCTTC. The genes are TRBV20-1 and TRBJ1-2, with 7 bases fitting TRBD1. V shed 0 bases, J shed 2 bases, and the junction held 3 bases outside the gene matches. The germline CDR1 and CDR2 sequences are DFQATT and SNEGSKA (reference sequence). The CDR3 is 14 residues long.

The rearrangement links TRBV24-1 to TRBJ2-3; perhaps TRBD1 as D (6 bases). V dropped 6 bases and J dropped 6 bases, with 12 bases sitting between them. Germline CDR1 and CDR2: KGHDR and SFDVKD. This CDR3 has 13 residues. The CDR3 protein is CATSRAGVDTQYF. CDR3 sequence (DNA): TGTGCCACCAGTCGGGCAGGGGTGGATACGCAGTATTTT.

This clonotype was counted only a few times. The J gene is TRBJ2-1, the V gene TRBV5-1, with TRBD2 matching 7 bases. The CDR3 length is 15 residues. Trimming cost V 0 bases and J 4 bases; bases outside gene matches: 4. CDR1 and CDR2 from the germline V gene are SGHRS and YFSETQ. The CDR3 is CASSLDSGLYNEQFF. Here the CDR3 DNA reads TGCGCCAGCAGCTTGGATAGCGGGCTTTACAATGAGCAGTTCTTC. Filled out from reference TRBV5-1 and TRBJ2-1, the complete variable domain reads KAGVTQTPRYLIKTRGQQVTLSCSPISGHRSVSWYQQTPGQGLQFLFEYFSETQRNKGNFPGRFSGRQFSNSRSEMNVSTLELGDSALYLCASSLDSGLYNEQFFGPGTRLTVL.

The chain is built from TRBV6-6 and TRBJ2-7; TRBD1 is a possible D gene (6 bases). The CDR3 length is 13 residues. Germline V lookup: CDR1 MNHNY, CDR2 SVGAGI (reference sequence). V was pared by 2 bases and J by 7 bases, with 12 bases between. The CDR3 region has the DNA TGTGCCAGCAGTTACCAAACAGGGTTAGAGCAGTACTTC. Translation: CASSYQTGLEQYF.

The gene calls are TRBV20-1 and TRBJ2-7; either TRBD1 or TRBD2 may fit D (5 bases each). Germline V gives CDR1 DFQATT, CDR2 SNEGSKA (reference sequence). CDR3 length: 12 amino acids. V dropped 6 bases and J dropped 3 bases, with 12 bases sitting between them. CDR3 in DNA: TGCAGTGCCGCAGGGCGGGTCTACGAGCAGTACTTC. It translates to CSAAGRVYEQYF.

This clonotype was recorded at least ten times. The chain uses TRBV10-1 and TRBJ2-2; D ambiguous. The CDR3 spans 12 residues. CDR1 is WNHNN and CDR2 is SYGVQD in the germline V gene (reference sequence). Trimming removed 5 bases at V and 1 base at J, with 2 bases between. CDR3 DNA: TGCGCCAGCAGTCGGAACACCGGGGAGCTGTTTTTT. It translates to CASSRNTGELFF.

This clonotype has ten or more counts. The J gene is TRBJ1-1, the V gene TRBV11-2, with D perhaps TRBD1 (5 bases). V was clipped by 3 bases and J by 4 bases, with 12 bases between them. In germline, CDR1 is SGHAT, CDR2 FQNNGV. The CDR3 is 14 residues long. The DNA of the CDR3 is TGTGCCAGCAGCTTCGATACTGGGGGCACTGAAGCTTTCTTT. It is translated as CASSFDTGGTEAFF.

The chain recombines TRBV12-3 or TRBV12-4 with TRBJ1-1; no clear D. The V gene lost 5 bases and the J gene lost 0 bases, with 10 bases spanning the gap. CDR3 length equals 14 residues. CDR3 nucleotides: TGTGCCAGCAGTCAACGACATATGAACACTGAAGCTTTCTTT. This translates into CASSQRHMNTEAFF.

V usage is TRBV7-9 and J usage is TRBJ1-3, with D uncertain. With 2 bases removed from V and 0 bases from J, the gap between germline ends came to 8 bases. The CDR3 totals 15 residues. Germline V gene data show CDR1 as SEHNR and CDR2 as FQNEAQ (reference sequence). The CDR3 DNA is TGTGCCAGCAGCTTAAGGGCCAGCTCTGGAAACACCATATATTTT. This translates into CASSLRASSGNTIYF.

This clonotype has ten or more counts. The V gene is TRBV3-1, the J gene TRBJ2-7; D gene uncertain. The CDR3 has 15 amino acids. Deletions cut 5 bases from V and 4 bases from J, with 18 bases between. The germline CDR1 and CDR2 sequences are LGHDT and YNNKEL (reference sequence). CDR3 residues: CASSTWSKQAYEQYF. In DNA form, the CDR3 reads TGTGCCAGCAGCACCTGGAGCAAACAAGCTTACGAGCAGTACTTC.